These 29 T cell receptor beta chains share one sample of origin, sequenced in a study of CD8+ T cells in alopecia areata. The sample's treatment: oral pan-JAK inhibitor, 5-10 mg twice daily. cDNA reverse transcribed from extracted RNA served as the sequencing template. Profiled with immunoSEQ multiplex PCR; TCRdb holds only in-frame clones, not every one. This sample yields about 150,000 clones, of which 50% to 70% are seen a single time; 0.9% to 1% belongs to the top ten. The sequencing here drew on CD4+ T cells sorted from blood, taken at week 4, from a patient treated with tofacitinib. These receptors came from a human donor with alopecia areata.

This chain links TRBV25-1 with TRBJ2-5; 7 nucleotides align to TRBD1. CDR1 and CDR2 from the germline V gene are MGHDK and SYGVNS. This CDR3 region has 12 residues. The ends lost 8 bases at V and 7 bases at J; junction bases unmatched: 7. The CDR3 here is CASLTGWGTQYF. CDR3 DNA sequence: TGTGCCAGCTTGACAGGGTGGGGGACCCAGTACTTC.

This clone was found once. Written as DNA, the CDR3 is TGCGCCAGCAGCCAGATTTTAGGCAGGCTGATTGAGCAGTACTTC. This translates into CASSQILGRLIEQYF. The chain carries TRBV4-1 and TRBJ2-7; no clear D. With 3 bases removed from V and 7 bases from J, the gap between germline ends came to 19 bases. Germline assignment: CDR1 MGHRA and CDR2 YSYEKL. CDR3 length equals 15 residues.

The chain employs TRBV7-2 and TRBJ2-1, with D uncertain. Trimming cost V 4 bases and J 4 bases, with 8 bases left between them. Germline lookup yields CDR1 SGHTA and CDR2 FQGNSA. The CDR3 sequence is 13 residues long. CDR3 loop: CASSSLGYNEQFF. For the CDR3, the DNA is TGTGCCAGCAGCTCCCTTGGGTACAATGAGCAGTTCTTC. The full variable domain, completed using reference TRBV7-2 and TRBJ2-1, is GAGVSQSPSNKVTEKGKDVELRCDPISGHTALYWYRQSLGQGLEFLIYFQGNSAPDKSGLPSDRFSAERTGGSVSTLTIQRTQQEDSAVYLCASSSLGYNEQFFGPGTRLTVL.

This clone was picked up a small number of times. Other DNA variants within this sample encode the same CDR3. This sequence joins TRBV29-1 and TRBJ1-1; no clear D. V lost 7 bases to trimming and J lost 2 bases, with 5 bases between them. Germline CDR1 reads SQVTM; CDR2 reads ANQGSEA. This CDR3 is 10 amino acids long. CDR3: CSAGNTEAFF. The CDR3 bases are TGCAGCGCCGGAAACACTGAAGCTTTCTTT.

The sample holds a few counts of this clone. The chain is built from TRBV30 and TRBJ1-2; a weak D match, TRBD1 (5 bases). This CDR3 region has 13 residues. The germline V gene encodes CDR1 GTSNPN and CDR2 SVGIG (reference sequence). The ends were cut back, 1 base at V and 5 bases at J, with 11 bases in the middle. Here the CDR3 reads CAWSAGLRYGYTF. The CDR3 DNA is TGTGCCTGGAGTGCGGGACTGCGATATGGCTACACCTTC.

The chain uses TRBV15 and TRBJ2-3, with 9 bases identical to TRBD2. The germline gives CDR1 LNHNV, CDR2 YYDKDF (reference sequence). V was clipped by 4 bases and J by 4 bases; unmatched bases: 6. The CDR3 spans 15 residues. The CDR3 spells CATSMGGGAPDTQYF. Written as DNA, the CDR3 is TGTGCCACCAGCATGGGCGGGGGGGCCCCAGATACGCAGTATTTT.

This clone was detected only a few times. This chain links TRBV5-6 with TRBJ1-2; TRBD1 is a possible D gene (6 bases). The CDR3 loop spans 15 amino acids. V was shortened by 4 bases and J by 4 bases, with 17 bases between the two germline ends. In germline, CDR1 is SGHDT, CDR2 YYEEEE. CDR3 nucleotide sequence: TGTGCCAGCAGCATGCAACCGGACAGTATCTATGGCTACACCTTC. This translates into CASSMQPDSIYGYTF.

The V gene is TRBV29-1, the J gene TRBJ2-3, with D hard to call. Germline CDR1 is SQVTM and CDR2 is ANQGSEA. CDR3 length equals 11 residues. The V gene lost 2 bases and the J gene lost 4 bases, with 4 bases spanning the gap. The CDR3 bases are TGCAGCGTTGAAAGGCCAGATACGCAGTATTTT. This sequence encodes CSVERPDTQYF.

This clone has a single count. V usage is TRBV18 and J usage is TRBJ1-5; D not resolved. The CDR3 is 14 amino acids. Germline V CDR1 and CDR2: KGHSH, LQKENI. V lost 2 bases to trimming and J lost 5 bases, with 10 bases between them. DNA for the CDR3: TGTGCCAGCTCACCAATACAAGGAGATCAGCCCCAGCATTTT. As protein: CASSPIQGDQPQHF.

This clone was seen a few times. V and J are TRBV4-2 and TRBJ2-3; a weak D match, TRBD1 (6 bases). The CDR3 runs to 16 residues. V was trimmed by 3 bases and J by 4 bases, leaving 17 bases between them. Germline CDR1 reads LGHNA; CDR2 reads YNFKEQ. CDR3 nucleotide sequence: TGTGCCAGCAGCCACGGGACAAACGAAAGGGCAGATACGCAGTATTTT. It encodes CASSHGTNERADTQYF.

The genes are TRBV11-2 and TRBJ1-2, with D possibly being TRBD1 (6 bases). Trimming left V 5 bases short and J 4 bases short, with 8 bases between. This CDR3 spans 12 amino acids. Germline-derived CDR1 and CDR2 are SGHAT and FQNNGV. In DNA, the CDR3 is TGTGCCAGCAGCGAGGACAGCTATGGCTACACCTTC. This codes for CASSEDSYGYTF.

CDR3 sequence (DNA): TGTGCCAGCAGCACTACAGGGATCCGGGAGACCCAGTACTTC. This sequence encodes CASSTTGIRETQYF. V is TRBV11-1 and J is TRBJ2-5, with a weak D call TRBD1 (6 bases). CDR3 length: 14 amino acids. Germline V lookup: CDR1 SGHAT, CDR2 FQDESV (reference sequence). Trimming took 5 bases from V and 5 from J, leaving 15 bases between them.

The chain has TRBV30 and TRBJ1-2; tentatively, D is TRBD1 (6 bases). The CDR3 is 13 residues long. The V gene lost 7 bases and the J gene lost 1 base, with 13 bases spanning the gap. In germline, CDR1 is GTSNPN, CDR2 SVGIG (reference sequence). CDR3 DNA: TGTGCCTCCCAGAGGGGGAATAACTATGGCTACACCTTC. Its translation: CASQRGNNYGYTF.

This chain uses TRBV29-1 with TRBJ1-2; perhaps TRBD1 as D (6 bases). Germline assignment: CDR1 SQVTM and CDR2 ANQGSEA. The CDR3 is made up of 16 amino acids. V was clipped by 1 base and J by 6 bases, with 21 bases between them. The CDR3 protein is CSVEGARQAKGDGYTF. The CDR3 DNA is TGCAGCGTTGAAGGAGCTAGACAGGCCAAGGGGGATGGCTACACCTTC. The whole variable domain, filled in from reference TRBV29-1 and TRBJ1-2, reads SAVISQKPSRDICQRGTSLTIQCQVDSQVTMMFWYRQQPGQSLTLIATANQGSEATYESGFVIDKFPISRPNLTFSTLTVSNMSPEDSSIYLCSVEGARQAKGDGYTFGSGTRLTVV.

This clone was counted a few times. The chain uses TRBV25-1 and TRBJ2-1; the D gene is possibly TRBD2 (6 bases). The CDR3 sequence is 15 residues long. From germline, CDR1 is MGHDK and CDR2 SYGVNS. V lost 7 bases and J 3 bases, leaving 16 bases between the germline ends. DNA for the CDR3: TGTGCCAGCAACGAAGGGCGGGGACTCTACAATGAGCAGTTCTTC. Its protein product is CASNEGRGLYNEQFF.

V gene TRBV30 combines with J gene TRBJ1-1, with D hard to call. Deletions cut 3 bases from V and 1 base from J, with 9 bases between. The CDR3 has 13 amino acids. Germline values: CDR1 GTSNPN, CDR2 SVGIG (reference sequence). CDR3 protein: CAWSRQENTEAFF. CDR3 sequence (DNA): TGTGCCTGGAGCCGACAAGAGAACACTGAAGCTTTCTTT. Drawing the rest from reference TRBV30 and TRBJ1-1, the complete variable domain is SQTIHQWPATLVQPVGSPLSLECTVEGTSNPNLYWYRQAAGRGLQLLFYSVGIGQISSEVPQNLSASRPQDRQFILSSKKLLLSDSGFYLCAWSRQENTEAFFGQGTRLTVV.

The CDR3 spells CSVSLLEGTEAFF. The CDR3 bases are TGCAGCGTTTCACTCCTGGAGGGCACTGAAGCTTTCTTT. This chain joins TRBV29-1 and TRBJ1-1; D gene uncertain. Per the germline V gene, CDR1 is SQVTM and CDR2 is ANQGSEA. V lost 5 bases to trimming and J lost 4 bases, with 14 bases between them. The length of the CDR3 is 13 residues.

The V and J genes are TRBV30 and TRBJ1-6; D uncertain. Per the germline V gene, CDR1 is GTSNPN and CDR2 is SVGIG (reference sequence). CDR3 length: 14 residues. V shed 7 bases and J shed 6 bases, with 16 bases lying between them. The CDR3 sequence: CAFAPGSSNSPLHF. The CDR3 bases are TGTGCCTTCGCCCCGGGGTCATCTAATTCACCCCTCCACTTT.

V and J are TRBV14 and TRBJ2-5, with no clear D. The CDR3 runs 17 residues. Germline assignment: CDR1 SGHDN and CDR2 FVKESK. Trimming stripped 3 bases from V and 1 base from J, with 18 bases between. CDR3 sequence: CASSHRKGSDFQETQYF. The CDR3 coding sequence is TGTGCCAGCAGCCACCGGAAGGGAAGTGATTTCCAAGAGACCCAGTACTTC.

The chain uses TRBV11-2 and TRBJ2-5; D unclear. Deletions cut 4 bases from V and 4 bases from J, with 10 bases between. This CDR3 has 13 amino acids. Germline V lookup: CDR1 SGHAT, CDR2 FQNNGV. DNA of the CDR3: TGTGCCAGCAGCTCCTCGCGCGTAGAGACCCAGTACTTC. Protein sequence: CASSSSRVETQYF. Supplemented by reference TRBV11-2 and TRBJ2-5, the full variable domain reads EAGVAQSPRYKIIEKRQSVAFWCNPISGHATLYWYQQILGQGPKLLIQFQNNGVVDDSQLPKDRFSAERLKGVDSTLKIQPAKLEDSAVYLCASSSSRVETQYFGPGTRLLVL.

This clone showed up just a few times. V and J are TRBV2 and TRBJ2-3, with 12 bases fitting TRBD2. Germline assignment: CDR1 SNHLY and CDR2 FYNNEI. The J segment lost 2 bases and the V segment lost 4 bases, leaving 4 bases of the junction unmatched. The CDR3 extends over 16 amino acids. This CDR3 is CASSGTSGATTDTQYF. DNA of the CDR3: TGTGCCAGCAGTGGGACTAGCGGGGCGACCACAGATACGCAGTATTTT.

Remarks on this clone: The same CDR3 also results from other DNA sequences found in this sample. The genes are TRBV29-1 and TRBJ1-1; D is uncertain. This CDR3 has 12 amino acids. Germline CDR1 and CDR2: SQVTM and ANQGSEA. Trimming took off 6 bases at V and 1 base at J, with 9 bases between the two ends. The DNA for the CDR3 is TGCAGCGTGGGCGTAGGGAACACTGAAGCTTTCTTT. Protein product: CSVGVGNTEAFF.

This clone was picked up a small number of times. The chain combines TRBV7-2 with TRBJ2-1, with D unclear. Trimming left V 5 bases short and J 6 bases short, with 17 bases between. Germline V gives CDR1 SGHTA, CDR2 FQGNSA. The CDR3 is 15 residues long. The CDR3 region is CASSAGFRTVNEQFF. In DNA form, the CDR3 reads TGTGCCAGCAGCGCCGGCTTCCGGACGGTCAATGAGCAGTTCTTC.

This clone was counted once. The CDR3 DNA is TGCAGCGTTGGGCCAGCGGGGGTCCAAGAGACCCAGTACTTC. This sequence encodes CSVGPAGVQETQYF. The rearrangement uses TRBV29-1 and TRBJ2-5; 8 bases match TRBD2. V gave up 4 bases and J gave up 1 base; unmatched junction bases: 5. This CDR3 has 14 amino acids. Germline CDR1 and CDR2: SQVTM and ANQGSEA. Supplemented by reference TRBV29-1 and TRBJ2-5, the full variable domain reads SAVISQKPSRDICQRGTSLTIQCQVDSQVTMMFWYRQQPGQSLTLIATANQGSEATYESGFVIDKFPISRPNLTFSTLTVSNMSPEDSSIYLCSVGPAGVQETQYFGPGTRLLVL.

A single count supports this clone. At one end, the junction sequence differs from germline, possibly due to a read error. CDR3 DNA sequence: TGCGCCGGCAGCCCCGGAGTCCAAGAGACCCAGTACTTC. Translating gives CAGSPGVQETQYF. V is TRBV5-1 and J is TRBJ2-5; D gene ambiguous. CDR3 length: 13 amino acids. Germline lookup yields CDR1 SGHRS and CDR2 YFSETQ.

This clone was recorded many times. The CDR3 sequence is CASSPGERSYEQYF. The CDR3 DNA follows: TGTGCCAGCAGCCCCGGTGAGCGGTCCTACGAGCAGTACTTC. The chain carries TRBV7-9 and TRBJ2-7; a weak D match, TRBD2 (5 bases). CDR1 and CDR2 (germline): SEHNR, FQNEAQ (reference sequence). V dropped 5 bases and J dropped 1 base, with 12 bases sitting between them. This CDR3 comprises 14 residues.

In this sample, this clone turned up a few times. The gene calls are TRBV11-2 and TRBJ2-7; D tentatively reads TRBD1 or TRBD2 (5 bases each). The germline V and J ends were trimmed by 3 bases and 6 bases, with 12 bases remaining between them. The CDR3 contains 13 residues. Germline CDR1 is SGHAT and CDR2 is FQNNGV. CDR3 region: CASSFIRGGEQYF. The DNA of the CDR3 is TGTGCCAGCAGCTTTATCCGGGGCGGCGAGCAGTACTTC.

The rearrangement uses TRBV30 and TRBJ1-5; the match to TRBD1 covers 8 bases. The CDR3 is 14 amino acids. Germline lookup yields CDR1 GTSNPN and CDR2 SVGIG (reference sequence). After removal of 3 bases from V and 4 bases from J, the junction contained 5 bases not matched to a gene. Here the CDR3 reads CAWRTGAGNQPQHF. DNA for the CDR3: TGTGCCTGGAGGACAGGGGCAGGGAATCAGCCCCAGCATTTT.

The chain links TRBV6-5 to TRBJ1-5; possible D gene TRBD1, 5 bases. This CDR3 spans 14 amino acids. V lost 4 bases and J 2 bases, leaving 9 bases between the germline ends. Germline assignment: CDR1 MNHEY and CDR2 SVGAGI. The CDR3 sequence is CASSLGVGNQPQHF. In nucleotides, the CDR3 is TGTGCCAGCAGTTTGGGGGTGGGCAATCAGCCCCAGCATTTT.